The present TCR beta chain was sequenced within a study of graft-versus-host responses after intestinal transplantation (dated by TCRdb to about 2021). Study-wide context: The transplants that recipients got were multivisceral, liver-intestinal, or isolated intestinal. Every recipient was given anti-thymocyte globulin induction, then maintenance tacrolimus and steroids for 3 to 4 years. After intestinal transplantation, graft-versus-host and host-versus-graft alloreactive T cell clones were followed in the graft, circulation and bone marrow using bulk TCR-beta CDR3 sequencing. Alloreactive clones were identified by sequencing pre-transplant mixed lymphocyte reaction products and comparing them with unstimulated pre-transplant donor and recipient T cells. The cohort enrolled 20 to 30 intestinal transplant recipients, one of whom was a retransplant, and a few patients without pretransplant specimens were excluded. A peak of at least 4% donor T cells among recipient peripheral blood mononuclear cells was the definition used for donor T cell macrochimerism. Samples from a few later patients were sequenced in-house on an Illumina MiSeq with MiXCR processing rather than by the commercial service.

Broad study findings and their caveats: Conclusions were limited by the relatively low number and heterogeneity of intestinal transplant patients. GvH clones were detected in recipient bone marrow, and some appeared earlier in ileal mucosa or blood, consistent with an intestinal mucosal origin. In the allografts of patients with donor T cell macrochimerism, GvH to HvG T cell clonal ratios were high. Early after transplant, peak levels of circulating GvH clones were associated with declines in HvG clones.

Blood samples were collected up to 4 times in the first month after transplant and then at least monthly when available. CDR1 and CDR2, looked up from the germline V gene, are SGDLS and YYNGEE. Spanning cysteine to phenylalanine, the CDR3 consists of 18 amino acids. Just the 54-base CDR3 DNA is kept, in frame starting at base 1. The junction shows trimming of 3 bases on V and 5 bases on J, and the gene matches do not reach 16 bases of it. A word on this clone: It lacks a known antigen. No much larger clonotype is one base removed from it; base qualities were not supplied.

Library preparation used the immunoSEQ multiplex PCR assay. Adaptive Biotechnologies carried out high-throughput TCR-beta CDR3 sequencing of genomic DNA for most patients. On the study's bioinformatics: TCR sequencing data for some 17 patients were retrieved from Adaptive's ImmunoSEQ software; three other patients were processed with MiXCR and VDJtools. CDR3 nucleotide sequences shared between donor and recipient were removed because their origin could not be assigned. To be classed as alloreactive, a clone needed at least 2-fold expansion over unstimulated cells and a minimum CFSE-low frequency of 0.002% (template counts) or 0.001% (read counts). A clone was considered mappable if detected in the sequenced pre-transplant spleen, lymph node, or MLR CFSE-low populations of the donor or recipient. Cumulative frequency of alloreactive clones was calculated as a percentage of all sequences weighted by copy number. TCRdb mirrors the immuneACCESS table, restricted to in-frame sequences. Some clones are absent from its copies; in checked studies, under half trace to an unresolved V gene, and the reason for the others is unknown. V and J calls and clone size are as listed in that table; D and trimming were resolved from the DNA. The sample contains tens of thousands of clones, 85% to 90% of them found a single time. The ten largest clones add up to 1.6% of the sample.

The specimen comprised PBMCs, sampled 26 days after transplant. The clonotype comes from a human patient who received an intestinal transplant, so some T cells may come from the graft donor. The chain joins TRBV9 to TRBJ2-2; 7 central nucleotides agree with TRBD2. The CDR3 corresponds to CASSAGVLEREGTGELFF. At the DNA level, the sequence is TGTGCCAGCAGCGCCGGCGTCTTGGAGCGGGAAGGTACCGGGGAGCTGTTTTTT.